This T cell receptor (beta chain) was identified in a study of CD4+ T cells in melanoma. There are a few counts of this clone. The data were produced by immunoSEQ multiplex PCR, yet TCRdb's version contains in-frame clones alone and is incomplete. In the table there are thousands of clones, over 55% of which are singletons. After removal of 0 bases from V and 7 bases from J, the junction contained 7 bases not matched to a gene. The CDR3 has 17 amino acids. CDR1 LNHDA and CDR2 SQIVND come from the germline V gene (reference sequence). The chain uses TRBV19 and TRBJ1-6, with 9 bases that match TRBD1. This sequence originates from a human donor with melanoma. The source material was cells from a culture (not recorded whether cultured in vitro). CDR3 DNA sequence: TGTGCCAGTAGTATAGATTTGGCGGACAGGGGAAATTCACCCCTCCACTTT. It specifies CASSIDLADRGNSPLHF.